The text below deals with one T cell receptor beta chain. This receptor's antigen is unknown. Base qualities are not at hand, and no much larger clone is one base apart. Looking up the germline V gene (reference sequence) yields CDR1 LNHDA and CDR2 SQIVND. V gives up 3 bases and J gives up 5 bases, and the segment between their germline ends measures 16 bases. Its CDR3 holds 15 amino acids, cysteine through phenylalanine. The read is trimmed to its CDR3 DNA, 45 bases read in frame from base 1. The entry originates in a study of blood T cell repertoires in COVID-19 (dated by TCRdb to about 2020). Regarding the study in general: Samples covering the acute and convalescent phases of COVID-19 were provided by collaborators in the United States, Italy and Spain. The repertoires were released in a freely available public database meant as a resource for research on the immune response to SARS-CoV-2. Subjects who had been exposed to COVID-19, were actively infected with it, or had recovered from it provided the deeply sampled blood TCRbeta repertoires that made up the dataset. The samples were drawn from two sources: the first 160 participants of the ongoing ImmuneRACE study, and fewer than 1,500 subjects contributed by 6 global collaborators. Where available, HLA class I and class II types were taken from metadata supplied by the sample provider and were not determined by assay-based typing. The material from the prospective study consisted of cDNA or gDNA derived from T cells, B-cell-depleted T cells, or PBMCs. The sample metadata nearly always contained a de-identified subject ID, COVID-19 status, age in years and sex. What the study reported, not specific to this receptor: How much clinical and demographic metadata was included differed by source and by participant, and the metadata was provided uncurated.

TCRbeta CDR3 regions were amplified from genomic DNA using the immunoSEQ Assay, a bias-controlled multiplex PCR. On the authors' methods: Within the assay, amplification of reference gene primers was used to estimate how many nucleated cells each sample contained. To quantify the absolute abundance of each unique TCRbeta CDR3 rearrangement, sequence reads were collapsed and filtered. For each sample, productive Simpson clonality was calculated as the square root of Simpson's diversity index across productive rearrangements. Here the immuneACCESS table is served through TCRdb, limited to in-frame sequences with V and J called. Missing clones are a known gap in these copies; in checked studies unresolved V genes cover under half, and the rest lacks a known reason. V and J calls and clone size come straight from that table; D and trimming were deduced from the DNA. This sample has about 280,000 clones in its table, and 88% of those were observed once. About 8.6% of the sample goes to the ten largest clones.

The collaborating institutions used their own protocols to collect whole blood in K2EDTA tubes. For TCRbeta analysis, collaborators shipped samples as frozen whole blood, isolated PBMCs, or DNA extracted from either of those sample types. The chain uses TRBV19 and TRBJ2-5; the D gene is possibly TRBD2, with 6 bases matching. The sequence was obtained from a man between 18 and 29 years old with active or convalescent COVID-19. Input material: peripheral blood. The CDR3 in this case is CASSIRAGSGETQYF. The bases read TGTGCCAGTAGTATTAGGGCGGGGTCGGGTGAGACCCAGTACTTC.